This T cell receptor (beta chain) was observed in a study of identical twins. Findings and caveats of the study: While abundant cord blood beta clonotypes carried fewer insertions, memory repertoires showed no such pattern. Recombination models fit unrelated individuals' TCR alpha sharing but underestimated twins'. Researchers caution that invariant MAIT and iNKT cells could partly confound zero-insertion analyses.

TCRdb reprocessed the 5' RACE reads via MiXCR and lists one record per CDR3 protein. Seen here are about 1.7 million distinct CDR3 sequences, around a third observed once, and the top ten hold about 0.27%. A note on this clonotype: Its antigen is undetermined.

The clonotype comes from a newborn girl in good health. The sample comprised cord blood.

In nucleotides, the CDR3 is TGTGCCAGCAGTCGTGTAGGTTTTAAAGCCAAAAACATTCAGTACTTC. Translated, it gives CASSRVGFKAKNIQYF. The chain uses TRBV12-3 or TRBV12-4 and TRBJ2-4; no definite D call. The V end was cut by 5 bases, the J end by 0 bases, with 14 bases between. The CDR3 sequence is 16 residues long.